This T cell receptor (beta chain) was retrieved from a study of spatial heterogeneity in lung cancer. For the study at large: The mean occurrence of each unique TCR and UMI combination in raw reads exceeded eight. The study, taken as a whole, reports: Resection saw ubiquitous expanded tumor TCRs appear in blood more than follow-up did.

This CDR3 region has 14 residues. Germline values: CDR1 DFQATT, CDR2 SNEGSKA (reference sequence). V was shortened by 8 bases and J by 2 bases, with 16 bases between the two germline ends. The time point is: sample taken at primary tumor resection. Tumor, nontumor lung or frozen PBMC supplied whole RNA, sequenced without sorting. Untreated early-stage non-small cell lung cancer patients, about 70 in total, were the donors. This clonotype was observed a few times. What it binds is not known. Each CDR3 protein gets one entry after TCRdb re-called the 5' RACE reads with MiXCR. The data hold some 83,000 distinct CDR3 sequences, with about 20% observed a single time.

V is TRBV20-1 and J is TRBJ2-1, with D perhaps matching TRBD2 (6 bases). This specimen consisted of PBMCs, obtained at surgery. This TCR was recovered from a male donor with early-stage non-small cell lung cancer. The CDR3 bases are TGCAGTTGCCACCCGGGGGTAACCTACAATGAGCAGTTCTTC. This sequence encodes CSCHPGVTYNEQFF.